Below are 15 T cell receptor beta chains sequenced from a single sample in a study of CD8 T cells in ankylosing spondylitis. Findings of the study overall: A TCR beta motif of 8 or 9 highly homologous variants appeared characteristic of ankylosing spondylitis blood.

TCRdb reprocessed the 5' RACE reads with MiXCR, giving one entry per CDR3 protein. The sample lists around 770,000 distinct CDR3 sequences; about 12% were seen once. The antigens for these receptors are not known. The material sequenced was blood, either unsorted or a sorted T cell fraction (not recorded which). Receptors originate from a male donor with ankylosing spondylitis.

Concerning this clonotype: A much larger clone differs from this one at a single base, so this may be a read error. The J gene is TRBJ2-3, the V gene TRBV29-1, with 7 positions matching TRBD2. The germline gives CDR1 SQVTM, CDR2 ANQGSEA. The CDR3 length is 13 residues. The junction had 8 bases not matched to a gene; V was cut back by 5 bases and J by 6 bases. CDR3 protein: CSVWEGIGDTQYF. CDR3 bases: TGCAGCGTTTGGGAGGGGATAGGGGATACGCAGTATTTT.

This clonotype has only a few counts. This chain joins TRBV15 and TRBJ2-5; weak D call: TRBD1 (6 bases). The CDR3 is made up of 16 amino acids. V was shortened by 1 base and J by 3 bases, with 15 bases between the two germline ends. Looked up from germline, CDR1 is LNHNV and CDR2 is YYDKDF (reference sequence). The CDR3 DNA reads TGTGCCACCAGCAGAGGGGGCAGGGGACGTGAAGAGACCCAGTACTTC. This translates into CATSRGGRGREETQYF.

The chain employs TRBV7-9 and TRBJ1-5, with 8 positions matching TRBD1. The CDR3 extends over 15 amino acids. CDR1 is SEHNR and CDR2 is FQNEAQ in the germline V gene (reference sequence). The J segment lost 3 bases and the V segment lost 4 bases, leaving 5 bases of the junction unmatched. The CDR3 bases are TGTGCCAGCAGCTCATACAGGGGGTCCAATCAGCCCCAGCATTTT. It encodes CASSSYRGSNQPQHF.

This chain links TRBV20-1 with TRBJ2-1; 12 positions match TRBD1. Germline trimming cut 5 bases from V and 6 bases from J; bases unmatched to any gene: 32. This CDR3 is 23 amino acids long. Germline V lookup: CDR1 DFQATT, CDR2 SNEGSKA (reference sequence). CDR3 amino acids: CSAVPGQGALKREGQSFGNEQFF. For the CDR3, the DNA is TGCAGTGCTGTTCCGGGACAGGGGGCGCTTAAGCGGGAGGGCCAATCTTTTGGCAATGAGCAGTTCTTC.

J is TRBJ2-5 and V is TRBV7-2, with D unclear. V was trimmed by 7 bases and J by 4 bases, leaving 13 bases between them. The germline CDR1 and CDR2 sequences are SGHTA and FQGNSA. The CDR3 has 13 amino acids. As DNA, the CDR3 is TGTGCCAGCACCCCGTCGCCAAGAGAGACCCAGTACTTC. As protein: CASTPSPRETQYF.

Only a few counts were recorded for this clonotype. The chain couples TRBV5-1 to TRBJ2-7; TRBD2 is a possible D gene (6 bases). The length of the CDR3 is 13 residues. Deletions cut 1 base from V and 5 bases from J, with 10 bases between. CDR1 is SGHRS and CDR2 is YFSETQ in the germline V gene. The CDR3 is CASSLLWGDEQYF. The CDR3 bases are TGCGCCAGCAGCTTGTTATGGGGGGACGAGCAGTACTTC. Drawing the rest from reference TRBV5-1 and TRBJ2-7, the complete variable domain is KAGVTQTPRYLIKTRGQQVTLSCSPISGHRSVSWYQQTPGQGLQFLFEYFSETQRNKGNFPGRFSGRQFSNSRSEMNVSTLELGDSALYLCASSLLWGDEQYFGPGTRLTVT.

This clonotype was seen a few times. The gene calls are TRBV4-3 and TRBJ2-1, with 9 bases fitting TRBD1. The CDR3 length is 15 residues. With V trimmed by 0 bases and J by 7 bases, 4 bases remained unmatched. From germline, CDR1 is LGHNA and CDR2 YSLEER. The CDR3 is CASSQDPDRGNEQFF. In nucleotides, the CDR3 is TGCGCCAGCAGCCAAGACCCGGACAGGGGTAATGAGCAGTTCTTC.

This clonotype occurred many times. CDR3 bases: TGTGCCAGCAGCTTAGCATTAGGGTCCTCCTACGAGCAGTACTTC. It encodes CASSLALGSSYEQYF. V usage is TRBV7-6 and J usage is TRBJ2-7; no firm D call. Germline CDR1 SGHVS, CDR2 FNYEAQ. V lost 0 bases and J 0 bases, leaving 9 bases between the germline ends. This CDR3 spans 15 amino acids.

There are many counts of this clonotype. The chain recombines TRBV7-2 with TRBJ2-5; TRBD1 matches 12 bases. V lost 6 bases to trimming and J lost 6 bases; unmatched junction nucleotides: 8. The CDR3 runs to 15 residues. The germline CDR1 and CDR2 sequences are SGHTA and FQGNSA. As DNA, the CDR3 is TGTGCCAGCAGAAGCGGGACAGGGGGCCGAAAGACCCAGTACTTC. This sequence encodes CASRSGTGGRKTQYF.

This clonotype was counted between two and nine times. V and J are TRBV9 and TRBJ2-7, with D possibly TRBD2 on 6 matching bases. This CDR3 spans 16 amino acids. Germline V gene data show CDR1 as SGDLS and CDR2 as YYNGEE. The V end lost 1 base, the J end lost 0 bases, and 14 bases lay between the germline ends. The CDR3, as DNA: TGTGCCAGCAGCGTATCGGGACTCCAGAGCTCCTACGAGCAGTACTTC. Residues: CASSVSGLQSSYEQYF. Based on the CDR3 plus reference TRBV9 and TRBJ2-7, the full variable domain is DSGVTQTPKHLITATGQRVTLRCSPRSGDLSVYWYQQSLDQGLQFLIQYYNGEERAKGNILERFSAQQFPDLHSELNLSSLELGDSALYFCASSVSGLQSSYEQYFGPGTRLTVT.

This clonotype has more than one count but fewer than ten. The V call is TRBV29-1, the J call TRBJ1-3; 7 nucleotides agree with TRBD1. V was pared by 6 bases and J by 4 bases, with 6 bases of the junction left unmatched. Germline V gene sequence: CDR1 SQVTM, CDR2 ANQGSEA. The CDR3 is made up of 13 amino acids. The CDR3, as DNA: TGCAGCGTGGCCGGGACAGTCGGAAACACCATATATTTT. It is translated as CSVAGTVGNTIYF.

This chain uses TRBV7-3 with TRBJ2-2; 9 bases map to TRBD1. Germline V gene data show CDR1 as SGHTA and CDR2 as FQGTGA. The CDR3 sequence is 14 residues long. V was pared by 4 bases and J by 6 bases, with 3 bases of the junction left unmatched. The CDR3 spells CASSSTGGSGELFF. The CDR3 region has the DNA TGTGCCAGCAGCTCGACAGGGGGGTCCGGGGAGCTGTTTTTT. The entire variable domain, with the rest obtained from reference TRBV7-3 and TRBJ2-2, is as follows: GAGVSQTPSNKVTEKGKYVELRCDPISGHTALYWYRQSLGQGPEFLIYFQGTGAADDSGLPNDRFFAVRPEGSVSTLKIQRTERGDSAVYLCASSSTGGSGELFFGEGSRLTVL.

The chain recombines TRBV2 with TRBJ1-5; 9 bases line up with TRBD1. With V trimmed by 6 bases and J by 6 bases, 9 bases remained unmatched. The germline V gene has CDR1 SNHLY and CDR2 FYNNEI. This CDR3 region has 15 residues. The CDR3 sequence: CASRSTGGAGQPQHF. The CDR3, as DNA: TGTGCCAGCAGGTCTACAGGGGGCGCGGGTCAGCCCCAGCATTTT.

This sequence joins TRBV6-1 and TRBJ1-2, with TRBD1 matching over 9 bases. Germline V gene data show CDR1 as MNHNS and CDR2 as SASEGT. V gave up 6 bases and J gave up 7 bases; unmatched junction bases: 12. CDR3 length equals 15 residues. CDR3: CASSQTGTGIGGYTF. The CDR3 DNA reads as TGTGCCAGCAGCCAGACCGGGACAGGGATCGGTGGCTACACCTTC.

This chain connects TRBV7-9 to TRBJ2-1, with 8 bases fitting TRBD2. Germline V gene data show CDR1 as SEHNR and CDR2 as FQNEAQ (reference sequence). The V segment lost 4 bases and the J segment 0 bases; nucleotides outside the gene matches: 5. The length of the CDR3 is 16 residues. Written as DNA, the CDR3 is TGTGCCAGCAGCTCCCTCGGACTAGCCTCCTACAATGAGCAGTTCTTC. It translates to CASSSLGLASYNEQFF.